This TCR beta chain was obtained from a study of long-term antiretroviral therapy in people with HIV. The CDR3 totals 16 residues. Trimming left V 5 bases short and J 2 bases short, with 15 bases between. Germline V gene sequence: CDR1 MNHNY, CDR2 SVGAGI (reference sequence). Sequencing relied on immunoSEQ assay v3.0, run at survey level. Libraries were prepared by immunoSEQ multiplex PCR; TCRdb keeps only in-frame clonotypes and omits some of them. The table lists about 43,000 clones, roughly 86% of them singletons. This TCR was recovered from a woman between 50 and 59 years old with HIV. This chain uses TRBV6-6 with TRBJ2-2; D perhaps matches TRBD2 (5 bases). The sample was unsorted PBMCs, taken 0.1 years before starting antiretroviral therapy. CDR3 bases: TGTGCCAGCAGTCGTGAGCGGCAAACAAACACCGGGGAGCTGTTTTTT. Encoded protein: CASSRERQTNTGELFF.